Listed below are T cell receptor beta chains from one sample, sequenced in a study of cytomegalovirus exposure and HLA in healthy donors. The data were produced by immunoSEQ multiplex PCR, yet TCRdb's version contains in-frame clones alone and is incomplete. The sample lists approximately 90,000 clones; approximately 80% were seen once. The sequencing sample was made of PBMCs. Receptors were obtained from a man aged 25 to 40 in good health and CMV-seronegative. CDR3s include the opening cysteine and the closing phenylalanine or tryptophan. The D gene is left open where the match is weak. Only some rows state a clone size, as once, few, many or a class for expanded clones.

V	J	D	size	CDR3	DNA
TRBV28	TRBJ1-2	TRBD1	once	CASSLGDRIYGYTF	TGTGCCAGCAGTTTAGGGGACAGGATCTATGGCTACACCTTC
TRBV9	TRBJ2-1	NA	NA	CASSVGISNNEQFF	TGTGCCAGCAGCGTAGGTATTTCTAACAATGAGCAGTTCTTC
TRBV30	TRBJ1-2	NA	NA	CAWMRVGLGYGYTF	TGTGCCTGGATGCGGGTGGGATTAGGCTATGGCTACACCTTC
TRBV9	TRBJ2-3	TRBD2	NA	CASSVGAGATDTQYF	TGTGCCAGCAGCGTAGGAGCGGGGGCGACAGATACGCAGTATTTT
TRBV27	TRBJ1-2	TRBD1	once	CASSWKDRSPYGYTF	TGTGCCAGCAGTTGGAAGGACAGGAGCCCTTATGGCTACACCTTC
TRBV15	TRBJ2-1	TRBD2	NA	CATSRSGGAYNEQFF	TGTGCCACCAGCAGATCGGGGGGGGCCTACAATGAGCAGTTCTTC
TRBV18	TRBJ2-1	TRBD2	NA	CASSARGLAGAGPYNEQFF	TGTGCCAGCTCAGCGCGCGGACTAGCGGGAGCAGGGCCCTACAATGAGCAGTTCTTC
TRBV6-1	TRBJ2-6	TRBD1	NA	CASSAHRGFGANVLTF	TGTGCCAGCAGTGCCCACAGGGGATTTGGGGCCAACGTCCTGACTTTC
TRBV25-1	TRBJ2-7	TRBD1	NA	CASSVHRGEQYF	TGTGCCAGCAGTGTGCACAGGGGCGAGCAGTACTTC
TRBV18	TRBJ2-7	NA	few	CASSPSQGSAFEQYF	TGTGCCAGCTCGCCGTCCCAGGGGTCAGCATTCGAGCAGTACTTC
TRBV10-3	TRBJ1-6	NA	NA	CAISESWGGSPLHF	TGTGCCATCAGTGAGTCTTGGGGCGGTTCACCCCTCCACTTT
TRBV5-6	TRBJ1-2	NA	NA	CASSLAGSKGYTF	TGTGCCAGCAGCTTGGCCGGGAGTAAGGGCTACACCTTC
TRBV30	TRBJ1-2	TRBD1	few	CAGPRGGGNYGYTF	TGTGCCGGCCCAAGAGGGGGCGGTAACTATGGCTACACCTTC
TRBV4-1	TRBJ1-2	TRBD1	NA	CASSPPPGGANYGYTF	TGCGCCAGCAGTCCACCCCCAGGGGGAGCTAACTATGGCTACACCTTC
TRBV28	TRBJ1-3	NA	NA	CASSLWYKGAGNTIYF	TGTGCCAGCAGTTTATGGTACAAAGGGGCTGGAAACACCATATATTTT
TRBV11-2	TRBJ2-1	TRBD2	NA	CASSWLGTSLPNEQFF	TGTGCCAGCAGCTGGCTAGGGACTAGCTTGCCCAATGAGCAGTTCTTC